This T cell receptor (beta chain) was obtained from a study of shared clonotypes between healthy human individuals. Clones were sequenced by immunoSEQ multiplex PCR, and TCRdb holds only the in-frame ones, with some missing. The data hold roughly 2 million clones, with 90% to 96% observed a single time. The TCR comes from a man younger than 35 in good health. The sample consisted of naive CD4+ T cells sorted from blood. Documented subset: CD45RA+ positively selected.

The DNA of the CDR3 is TGTGCCAGCTCCCTCTACGCCCCTTCTTTGAACACTGAAGCTTTCTTT. As protein: CASSLYAPSLNTEAFF. The V and J genes are TRBV18 and TRBJ1-1; D uncertain. The CDR3 is 16 amino acids. The ends were cut back, 6 bases at V and 0 bases at J, with 17 bases in the middle. The germline gives CDR1 KGHSH, CDR2 LQKENI. Using reference TRBV18 and TRBJ1-1 for the parts outside the CDR3, the full variable domain is NAGVMQNPRHLVRRRGQEARLRCSPMKGHSHVYWYRQLPEEGLKFMVYLQKENIIDESGMPKERFSAEFPKEGPSILRIQQVVRGDSAAYFCASSLYAPSLNTEAFFGQGTRLTVV.